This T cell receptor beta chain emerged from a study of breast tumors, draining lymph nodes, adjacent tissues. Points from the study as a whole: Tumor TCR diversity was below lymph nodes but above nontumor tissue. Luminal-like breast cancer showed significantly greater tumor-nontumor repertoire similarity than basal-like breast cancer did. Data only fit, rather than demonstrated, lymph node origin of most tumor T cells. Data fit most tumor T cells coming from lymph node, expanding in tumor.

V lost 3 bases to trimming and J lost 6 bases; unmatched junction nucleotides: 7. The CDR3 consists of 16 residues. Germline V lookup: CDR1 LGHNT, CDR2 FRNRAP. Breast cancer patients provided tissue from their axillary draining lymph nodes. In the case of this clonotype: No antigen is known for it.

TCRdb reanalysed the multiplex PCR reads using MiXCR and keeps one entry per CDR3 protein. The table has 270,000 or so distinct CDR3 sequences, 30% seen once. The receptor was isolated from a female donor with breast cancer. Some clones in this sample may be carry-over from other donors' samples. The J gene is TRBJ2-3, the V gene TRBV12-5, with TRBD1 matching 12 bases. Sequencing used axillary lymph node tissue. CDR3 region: CASGFGGQGALDTQYF. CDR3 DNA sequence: TGTGCTAGTGGTTTCGGGGGACAGGGGGCGTTGGATACGCAGTATTTT.